This T cell receptor beta chain was captured by sequencing in a study of CD8 T cells in ankylosing spondylitis (dated by TCRdb to about 2017). For context, the study as a whole: The study profiled T cell receptor beta repertoires in healthy donors and ankylosing spondylitis patients to find disease-linked TCR variants. In total, the full study cohort was made up of some 100 healthy donors and 25 to 30 ankylosing spondylitis patients. Samples of peripheral blood were taken, and for ankylosing spondylitis patients, synovial fluid was collected as well.

The CDR3 runs 17 amino acids, cysteine and phenylalanine included. Here the CDR3 DNA is all that survives: 51 bases in frame from base 1. V was cut back by 0 bases and J by 5 bases, leaving a gap of 19 bases between them. Points on this clonotype: The antigen it recognizes is unknown. No base quality information exists; no much larger clone differs at one position.

Instrument used: Illumina HiSeq 2500. Quantitative 5'-RACE with molecular barcodes was the method used to prepare the TCR beta libraries. The original methods were these. A new computational method based on a probabilistic model of VDJ rearrangement was used to identify disease-linked TCR variants. Using fastp trimming at Q25 and MiXCR clonotype assembly, TCRdb reanalyzed the public sequencing data and kept in-frame beta chains. Here each entry gathers all rows of one CDR3 protein and keeps the most common genes and DNA. The V and J calls come from TCRdb's annotation, not from the publication. The sample yields about 700,000 distinct CDR3 sequences; roughly 19% were counted once. 15% to 20% of the sample comes from the top ten. The full study reports these points: In peripheral blood, the disease-linked clones were found at relatively low frequencies and had a CD8+ phenotype. A TCR beta motif made up of several highly homologous amino acid variants appeared to be characteristic of blood from ankylosing spondylitis patients. Some of the motif variants had been reported before in the synovial fluid and blood of reactive arthritis patients, a finding that suggests common disease-initiation mechanisms. The disease-linked clones were reported to be significantly enriched in matched synovial fluid samples from ankylosing spondylitis patients.

The material sequenced was blood, either unsorted or a sorted T cell fraction (not recorded which). The chain links TRBV12-3 or TRBV12-4 with TRBJ2-5, with TRBD2 perhaps the D gene, on 5 matching bases. The sequence derives from a male donor with ankylosing spondylitis. The nucleotide sequence is TGTGCCAGCAGTTTAGCTATGGGCAAGAAGGGCGGGGAGACCCAGTACTTC. Its coded protein is CASSLAMGKKGGETQYF.